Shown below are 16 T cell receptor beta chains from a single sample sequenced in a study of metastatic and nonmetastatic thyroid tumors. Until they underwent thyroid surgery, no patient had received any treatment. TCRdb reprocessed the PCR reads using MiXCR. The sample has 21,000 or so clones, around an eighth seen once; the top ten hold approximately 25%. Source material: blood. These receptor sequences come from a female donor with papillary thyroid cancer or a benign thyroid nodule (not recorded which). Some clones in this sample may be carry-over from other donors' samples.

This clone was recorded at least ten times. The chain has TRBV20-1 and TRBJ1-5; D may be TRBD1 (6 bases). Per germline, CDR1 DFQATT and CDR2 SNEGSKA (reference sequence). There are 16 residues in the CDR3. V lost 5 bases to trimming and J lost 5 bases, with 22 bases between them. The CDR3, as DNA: TGCAGTGCTCCCTCTCAACTCGGGGGCCTCGATCAGCCCCAGCATTTT. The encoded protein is CSAPSQLGGLDQPQHF.

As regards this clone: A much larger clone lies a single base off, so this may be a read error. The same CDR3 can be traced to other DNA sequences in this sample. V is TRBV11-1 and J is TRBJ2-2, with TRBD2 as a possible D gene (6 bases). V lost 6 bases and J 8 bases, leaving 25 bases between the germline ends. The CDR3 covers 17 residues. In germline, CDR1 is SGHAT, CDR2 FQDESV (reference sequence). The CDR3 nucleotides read TGTGCCAGCAGTCCCGCTTGGGGGGACCCCTCGGGTGGGGAGCTGTTTTTT. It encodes CASSPAWGDPSGGELFF.

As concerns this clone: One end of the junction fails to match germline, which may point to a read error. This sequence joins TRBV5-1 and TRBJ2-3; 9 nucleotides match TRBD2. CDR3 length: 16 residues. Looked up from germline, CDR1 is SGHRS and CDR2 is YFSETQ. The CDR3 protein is CASILLSSGTTDTQYF. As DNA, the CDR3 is TGCGCCAGCATCTTGCTTTCTAGCGGGACCACAGATACGCAGTATTTT.

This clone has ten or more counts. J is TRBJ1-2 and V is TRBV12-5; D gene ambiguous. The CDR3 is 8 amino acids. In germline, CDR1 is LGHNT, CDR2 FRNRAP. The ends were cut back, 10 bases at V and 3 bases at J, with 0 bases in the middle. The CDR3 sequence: CANYGYTF. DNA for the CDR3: TGTGCTAACTATGGCTACACCTTC.

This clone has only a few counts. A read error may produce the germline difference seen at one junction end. The CDR3 loop is CSAYAQGVGYDQYF. The CDR3 DNA reads as TGCAGTGCCTATGCACAAGGGGTCGGCTACGATCAGTACTTC. This chain uses TRBV20-1 with TRBJ2-7, with D possibly TRBD1 on 5 matching bases. Per germline, CDR1 DFQATT and CDR2 SNEGSKA (reference sequence). CDR3 size: 14 residues.

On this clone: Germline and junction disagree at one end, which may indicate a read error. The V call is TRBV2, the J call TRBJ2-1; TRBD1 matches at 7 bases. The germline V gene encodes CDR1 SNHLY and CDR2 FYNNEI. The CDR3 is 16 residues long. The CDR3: CASNEQGNSSYNEQFF. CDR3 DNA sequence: TGTGCCAGCAATGAACAGGGGAATTCCTCCTACAATGAGCAGTTCTTC. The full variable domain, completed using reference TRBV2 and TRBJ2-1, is EPEVTQTPSHQVTQMGQEVILRCVPISNHLYFYWYRQILGQKVEFLVSFYNNEISEKSEIFDDQFSVERPDGSNFTLKIRSTKLEDSAMYFCASNEQGNSSYNEQFFGPGTRLTVL.

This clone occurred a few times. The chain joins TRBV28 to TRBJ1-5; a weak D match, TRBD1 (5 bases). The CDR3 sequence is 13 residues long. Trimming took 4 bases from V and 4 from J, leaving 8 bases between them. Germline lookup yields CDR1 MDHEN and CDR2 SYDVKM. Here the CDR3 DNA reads TGTGCCAGCAGTTACGGGGGGAATCAGCCCCAGCATTTT. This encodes CASSYGGNQPQHF.

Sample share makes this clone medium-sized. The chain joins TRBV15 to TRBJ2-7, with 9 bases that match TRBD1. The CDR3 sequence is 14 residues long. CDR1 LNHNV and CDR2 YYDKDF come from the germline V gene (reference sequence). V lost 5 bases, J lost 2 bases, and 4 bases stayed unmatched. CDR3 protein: CATSSRDRAYEQYF. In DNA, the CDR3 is TGTGCCACCAGCTCCCGGGACAGGGCCTACGAGCAGTACTTC.

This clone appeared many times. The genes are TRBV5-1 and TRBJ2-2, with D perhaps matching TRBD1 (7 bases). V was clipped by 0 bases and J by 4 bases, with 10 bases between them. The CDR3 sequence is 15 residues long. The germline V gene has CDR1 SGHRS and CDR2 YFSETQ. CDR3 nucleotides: TGCGCCAGCAGCTTGGTTCAGGGGGGCACCGGGGAGCTGTTTTTT. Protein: CASSLVQGGTGELFF.

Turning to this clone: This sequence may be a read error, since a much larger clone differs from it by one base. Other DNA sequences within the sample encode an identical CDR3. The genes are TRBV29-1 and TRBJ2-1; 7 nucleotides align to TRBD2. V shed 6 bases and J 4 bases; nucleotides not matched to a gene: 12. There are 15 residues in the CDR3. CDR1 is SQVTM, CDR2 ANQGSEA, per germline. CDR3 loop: CSVRQRGGSYNEQFF. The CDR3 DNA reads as TGCAGCGTCAGACAGCGGGGCGGCTCTTACAATGAGCAGTTCTTC.

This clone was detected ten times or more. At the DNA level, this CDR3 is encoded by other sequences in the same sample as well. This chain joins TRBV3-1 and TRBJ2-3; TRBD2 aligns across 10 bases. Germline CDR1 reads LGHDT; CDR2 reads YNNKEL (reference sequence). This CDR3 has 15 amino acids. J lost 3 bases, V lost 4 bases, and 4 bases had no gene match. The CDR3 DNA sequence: TGTGCCAGCAGCCCTGGGACTAGCGTTACAGATACGCAGTATTTT. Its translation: CASSPGTSVTDTQYF.

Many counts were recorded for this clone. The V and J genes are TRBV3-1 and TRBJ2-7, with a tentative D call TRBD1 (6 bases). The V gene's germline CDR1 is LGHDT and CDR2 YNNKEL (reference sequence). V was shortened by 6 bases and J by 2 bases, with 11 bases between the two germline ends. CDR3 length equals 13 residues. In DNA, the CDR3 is TGTGCCAGCAGTCACAGGGTGACCTACGAGCAGTACTTC. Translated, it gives CASSHRVTYEQYF.

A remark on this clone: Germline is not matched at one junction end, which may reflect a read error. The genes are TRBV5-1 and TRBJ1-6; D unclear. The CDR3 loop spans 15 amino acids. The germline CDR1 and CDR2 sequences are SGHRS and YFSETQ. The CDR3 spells CASSLFRDGNSPLHF. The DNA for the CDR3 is TGCGCCAGCAGCCTATTTAGGGATGGGAATTCGCCCCTCCACTTT.

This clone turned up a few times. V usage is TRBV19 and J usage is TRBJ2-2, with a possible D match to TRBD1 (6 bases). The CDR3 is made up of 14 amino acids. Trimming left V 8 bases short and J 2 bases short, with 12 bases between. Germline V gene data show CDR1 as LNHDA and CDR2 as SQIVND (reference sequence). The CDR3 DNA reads TGTGCCAGTTCCGGGACACCTAACACCGGGGAGCTGTTTTTT. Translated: CASSGTPNTGELFF.

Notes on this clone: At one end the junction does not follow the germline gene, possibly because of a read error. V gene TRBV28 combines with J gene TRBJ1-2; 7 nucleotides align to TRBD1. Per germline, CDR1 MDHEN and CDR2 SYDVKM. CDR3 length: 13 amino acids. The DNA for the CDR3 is TGTGCCAGCAGCGAGGGGGCGGACTATTGCTACACCTTT. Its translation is CASSEGADYCYTF.

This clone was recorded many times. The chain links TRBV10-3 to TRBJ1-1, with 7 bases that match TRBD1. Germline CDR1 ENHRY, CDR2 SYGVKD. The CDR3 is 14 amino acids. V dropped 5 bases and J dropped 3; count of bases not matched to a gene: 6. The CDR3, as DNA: TGTGCCATCAGTCGGGACAGCCGAGACACTGAAGCTTTCTTT. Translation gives CAISRDSRDTEAFF.